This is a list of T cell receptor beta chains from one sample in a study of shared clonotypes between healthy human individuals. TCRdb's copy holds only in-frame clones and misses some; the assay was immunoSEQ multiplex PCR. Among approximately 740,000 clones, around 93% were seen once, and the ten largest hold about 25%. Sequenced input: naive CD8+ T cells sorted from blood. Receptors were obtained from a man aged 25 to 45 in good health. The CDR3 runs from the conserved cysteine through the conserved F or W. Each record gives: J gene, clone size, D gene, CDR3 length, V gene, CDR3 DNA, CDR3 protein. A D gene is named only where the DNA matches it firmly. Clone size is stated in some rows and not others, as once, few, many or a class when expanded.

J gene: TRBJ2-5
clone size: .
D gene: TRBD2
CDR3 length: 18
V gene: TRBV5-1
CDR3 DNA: TGCGCCAGCAGCGGGGGACTAGCGGGAGTGTCCCTACAAGAGACCCAGTACTTC
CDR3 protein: CASSGGLAGVSLQETQYF

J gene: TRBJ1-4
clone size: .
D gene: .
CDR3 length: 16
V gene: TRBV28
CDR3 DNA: TGTGCCAGCAGTTTAATGGGAGGTCAGGGAGGTGAAAAACTGTTTTTT
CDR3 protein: CASSLMGGQGGEKLFF

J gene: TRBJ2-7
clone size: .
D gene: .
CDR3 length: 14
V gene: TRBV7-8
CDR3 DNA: TGTGCCAGCAGCTTAGGACAGAGCTCCTACGAGCAGTACTTC
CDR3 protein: CASSLGQSSYEQYF

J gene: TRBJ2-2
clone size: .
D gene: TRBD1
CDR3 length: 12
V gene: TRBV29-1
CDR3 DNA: TGCAGCGTCCACAGGGGGTCCGGGGAGCTGTTTTTT
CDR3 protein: CSVHRGSGELFF

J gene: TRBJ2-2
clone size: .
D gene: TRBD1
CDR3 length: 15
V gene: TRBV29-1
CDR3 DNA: TGCAGCGTTGAAGATCAGGGGGCACTTACCGGGGAGCTGTTTTTT
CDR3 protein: CSVEDQGALTGELFF

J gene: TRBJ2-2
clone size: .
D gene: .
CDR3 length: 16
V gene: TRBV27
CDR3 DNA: TGTGCCAGCAGTTCCTGGACTGCTTTCAACACCGGGGAGCTGTTTTTT
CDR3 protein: CASSSWTAFNTGELFF

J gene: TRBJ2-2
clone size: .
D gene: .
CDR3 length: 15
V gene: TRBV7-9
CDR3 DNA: TGTGCCAGCAGCTTAGTGGGAGCCGCCTACGGGGAGCTGTTTTTT
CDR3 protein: CASSLVGAAYGELFF

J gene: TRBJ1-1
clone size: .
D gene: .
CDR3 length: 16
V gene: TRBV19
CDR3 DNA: TGTGCCAGTAGTTCCCCGGTAGGACAGCAGAACACTGAAGCTTTCTTT
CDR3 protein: CASSSPVGQQNTEAFF

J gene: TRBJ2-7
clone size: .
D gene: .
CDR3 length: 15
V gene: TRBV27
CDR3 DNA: TGTGCCAGCAGTTTATCTCCCGGACAACACTACGAGCAGTACTTC
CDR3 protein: CASSLSPGQHYEQYF

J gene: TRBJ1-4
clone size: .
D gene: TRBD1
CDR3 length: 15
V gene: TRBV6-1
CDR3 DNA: TGTGCCAGCAGTGGAGGAATGGGACAGGGTGAAAAACTGTTTTTT
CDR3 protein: CASSGGMGQGEKLFF

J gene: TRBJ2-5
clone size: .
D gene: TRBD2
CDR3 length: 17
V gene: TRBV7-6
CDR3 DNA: TGTGCCAGCAGCTTAAGGATTAGCGGGAGGGCCACAGAGACCCAGTACTTC
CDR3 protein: CASSLRISGRATETQYF

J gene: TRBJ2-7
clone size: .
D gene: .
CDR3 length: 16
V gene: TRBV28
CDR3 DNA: TGTGCCAGCAGTTACGCCCATAAGGCGCAAAGAGACGAGCAGTACTTC
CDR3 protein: CASSYAHKAQRDEQYF

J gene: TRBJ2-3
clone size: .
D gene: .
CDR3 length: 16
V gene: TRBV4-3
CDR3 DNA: TGCGCCAGCAGCCAGTCTCGGGACTGGAAAACAGATACGCAGTATTTT
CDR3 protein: CASSQSRDWKTDTQYF

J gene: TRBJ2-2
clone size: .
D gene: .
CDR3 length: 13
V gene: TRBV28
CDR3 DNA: TGTGCCAGCAGTTTTCAGCACACCGGGGAGCTGTTTTTT
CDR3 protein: CASSFQHTGELFF

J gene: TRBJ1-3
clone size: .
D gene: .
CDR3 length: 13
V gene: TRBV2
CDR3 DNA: TGTGCCAGCAGCCCGAGCTCTGGAAACACCATATATTTT
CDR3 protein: CASSPSSGNTIYF

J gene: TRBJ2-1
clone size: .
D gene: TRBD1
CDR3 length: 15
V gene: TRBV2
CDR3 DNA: TGTGCCAGCAGTGGAGAACAGGGGAGACCCAATGAGCAGTTCTTC
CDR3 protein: CASSGEQGRPNEQFF

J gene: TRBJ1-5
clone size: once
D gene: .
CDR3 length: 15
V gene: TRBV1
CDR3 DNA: TGCACCAGCAGCCAAGAACTTCAGGGGCATCAGCCCCAGCATTTT
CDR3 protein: CTSSQELQGHQPQHF

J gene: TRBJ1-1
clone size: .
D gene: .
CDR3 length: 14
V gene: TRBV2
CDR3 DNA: TGTGCCAGTATTCGACAGATCATGAACACTGAAGCTTTCTTT
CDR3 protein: CASIRQIMNTEAFF

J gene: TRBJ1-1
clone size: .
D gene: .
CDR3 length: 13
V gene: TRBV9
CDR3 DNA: TGTGCCAGCAGCCAGGGACCGAACACTGAAGCTTTCTTT
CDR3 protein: CASSQGPNTEAFF

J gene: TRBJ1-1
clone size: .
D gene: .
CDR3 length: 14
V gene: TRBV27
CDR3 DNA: TGTGCCAGCAGTTACTACGATTGGAGCACTGAAGCTTTCTTT
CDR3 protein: CASSYYDWSTEAFF

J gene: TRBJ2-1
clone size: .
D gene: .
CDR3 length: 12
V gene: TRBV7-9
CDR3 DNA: TGTGCCAGCAGCTTAGCTACTCATGAGCAGTTCTTC
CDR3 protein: CASSLATHEQFF

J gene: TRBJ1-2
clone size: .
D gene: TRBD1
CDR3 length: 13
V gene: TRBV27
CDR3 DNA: TGTGCCAGCACTTCGGGACAGGTCTATGGCTACACCTTC
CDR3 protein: CASTSGQVYGYTF

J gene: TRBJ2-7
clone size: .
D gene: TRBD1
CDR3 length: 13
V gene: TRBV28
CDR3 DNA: TGTGCCAGCAGGCCCAGGGGGTCCTACGAGCAGTACTTC
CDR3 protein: CASRPRGSYEQYF

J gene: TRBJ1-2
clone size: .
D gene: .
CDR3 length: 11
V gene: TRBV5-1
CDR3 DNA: TGCGCCAGCAGACAGGGTCTTGGCTACACCTTC
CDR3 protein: CASRQGLGYTF

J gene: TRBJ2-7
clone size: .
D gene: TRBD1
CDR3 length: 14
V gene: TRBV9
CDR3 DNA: TGTGCCAGCGGACAGGGGGCCGGATTTTACGAGCAGTACTTC
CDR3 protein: CASGQGAGFYEQYF

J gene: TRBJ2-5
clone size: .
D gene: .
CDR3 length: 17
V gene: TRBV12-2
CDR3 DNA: TGTGCAAGTCGCTTAGTCATCGAGGGGACAGGGCAAGAGACCCAGTACTTC
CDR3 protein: CASRLVIEGTGQETQYF